This T cell receptor beta chain was found in a study of PD-L1 blockade in urothelial cancer. Libraries were prepared by immunoSEQ multiplex PCR; TCRdb keeps only in-frame clonotypes and omits some of them. The data contain 85,000 to 130,000 clones, 90% to 95% of them singletons. In regard to this clone: Its antigen is still unknown.

Whole-study findings and limits: Below-median blood TCR clonality before treatment forecast better survival.

CDR3 length equals 16 residues. V gave up 6 bases and J gave up 7 bases; unmatched junction bases: 15. CDR1 and CDR2 from the germline V gene are MDHEN and SYDVKM. The source of this sequence is an elderly woman with urothelial cancer. The V call is TRBV28, the J call TRBJ1-5, with TRBD1 matching over 7 bases. This sample comprised PBMCs, obtained around atezolizumab (anti-PD-L1) treatment. DNA for the CDR3: TGTGCCAGCAGCCCGGGTAGACAGGGAAGGAACCAGCCCCAGCATTTT. As protein: CASSPGRQGRNQPQHF.